This T cell receptor beta chain was recovered during a study of T cell changes during pregnancy in multiple sclerosis. Looked up from germline, CDR1 is SEHNR and CDR2 is FQNEAQ (reference sequence). This CDR3 is built from 15 residues. J was trimmed by 2 bases and V by 5 bases; bases with no gene match: 5. Clones were read by immunoSEQ multiplex PCR, and TCRdb kept only the in-frame ones, dropping some. The sample lists about 55,000 clones, just under 90% occurring once. The genes are TRBV7-9 and TRBJ2-7; 11 positions match TRBD2. The TCR comes from a female donor with multiple sclerosis, enrolled in a pregnancy study. The material sequenced was CD4+ T cells from peripheral blood mononuclear cells, taken in the first trimester of pregnancy. The CDR3 DNA follows: TGTGCCAGCAGCCCCCTAGCGGGGGGACCCTACGAGCAGTACTTC. Translation gives CASSPLAGGPYEQYF.